This TCR beta chain was observed in a study of blood T cell repertoires in COVID-19. Study background: Donors in the United States, Italy and Spain gave samples during acute or convalescent COVID-19. Nucleic acid was either cDNA or gDNA, and it came from T cells, B-cell-depleted T cells, or PBMCs.

This CDR3 is built from 14 residues. V was trimmed by 0 bases and J by 4 bases, leaving 9 bases between them. In germline, CDR1 is SGHTA, CDR2 FQGNSA. In the authors' workflow: Cell counts per sample came from amplifying reference gene primers. Libraries were prepared by immunoSEQ multiplex PCR; TCRdb keeps only in-frame clonotypes and omits some of them. The V and J calls and clone size were taken over from that table, and D and trimming were inferred from the DNA. The data show roughly 100,000 clones, over 75% seen once. This chain connects TRBV7-2 to TRBJ1-2; tentative D call: TRBD1 (6 bases). This TCR was sampled from a human donor in a cohort sampled during active or convalescent COVID-19. Sample: peripheral blood. CDR3 amino acids: CASSLATGSYGYTF. The CDR3 region has the DNA TGTGCCAGCAGCTTAGCTACAGGGAGCTATGGCTACACCTTC.